This passage covers 10 T cell receptor beta chains from one sample sequenced in a study of T cell responses to AZD1222 COVID-19 vaccine. Data came from immunoSEQ multiplex PCR; TCRdb stores just in-frame clones and leaves some out. There are 100,000 to 150,000 clones in the sample; 91% occur only once, and approximately 3% lies in the top ten. The source was peripheral blood, collected on day 0 of AZD1222 vaccination. These receptors were taken from an adult in good health.

This chain joins TRBV7-9 and TRBJ1-6, with 8 positions matching TRBD1. The CDR3 totals 14 residues. The V gene's germline CDR1 is SEHNR and CDR2 FQNEAQ (reference sequence). V lost 2 bases and J lost 9; bases outside the gene matches: 3. As DNA, the CDR3 is TGTGCCAGCAGCTTACAGGGGGCAAGTTCACCCCTCCACTTT. Its translation is CASSLQGASSPLHF.

This clone was recorded once. V is TRBV9 and J is TRBJ2-7; the match to TRBD2 covers 8 bases. Looked up from germline, CDR1 is SGDLS and CDR2 is YYNGEE. The CDR3 runs 17 residues. V trimming: 4 bases; J trimming: 0 bases; junction bases outside the gene matches: 12. The CDR3 nucleotides read TGTGCCAGCAGCCAAAGTACGGGACTAGGGTTCTCCTACGAGCAGTACTTC. Translating it yields CASSQSTGLGFSYEQYF.

CDR3 residues: CASSQGAQSGRLNEQFF. CDR3 nucleotides: TGCGCCAGCAGCCAAGGAGCTCAAAGCGGGAGATTAAATGAGCAGTTCTTC. The chain recombines TRBV4-1 with TRBJ2-1; 8 bases line up with TRBD2. Per the germline V gene, CDR1 is MGHRA and CDR2 is YSYEKL. The CDR3 is made up of 17 amino acids. V was clipped by 1 base and J by 7 bases; unmatched bases: 12.

This sequence joins TRBV4-3 and TRBJ1-3; TRBD1 is a possible D gene (5 bases). The CDR3 covers 16 residues. Germline V lookup: CDR1 LGHNA, CDR2 YSLEER. The V gene lost 4 bases and the J gene lost 0 bases, with 13 bases spanning the gap. The CDR3 DNA reads as TGCGCCAGCAGCCCGGACACGCAGTCCTCTGGAAACACCATATATTTT. Its protein is CASSPDTQSSGNTIYF.

The rearrangement uses TRBV9 and TRBJ2-2; a weak D match, TRBD2 (5 bases). From germline, CDR1 is SGDLS and CDR2 YYNGEE. V gave up 0 bases and J gave up 3 bases, with 9 bases separating them. The CDR3 consists of 15 residues. The chain's CDR3 is CASSVGLADTGELFF. DNA of the CDR3: TGTGCCAGCAGCGTAGGCCTAGCTGACACCGGGGAGCTGTTTTTT.

The rearrangement joins TRBV6-1 to TRBJ2-7, with 16 positions matching TRBD2. Germline V gene sequence: CDR1 MNHNS, CDR2 SASEGT. The CDR3 is 17 amino acids. The trim removed 4 bases at V and 0 bases at J, leaving 3 bases unmatched. The CDR3 region is CASSGGTSGRGSYEQYF. The CDR3 coding sequence is TGTGCCAGCAGTGGGGGGACTAGCGGGAGGGGCTCCTACGAGCAGTACTTC.

The chain couples TRBV6-5 to TRBJ1-5, with TRBD1 as a possible D gene (6 bases). Per the germline V gene, CDR1 is MNHEY and CDR2 is SVGAGI. Deletions cut 8 bases from V and 4 bases from J, with 12 bases between. This CDR3 spans 13 amino acids. Here the CDR3 reads CASREGGNQPQHF. The CDR3 DNA reads TGTGCCAGCCGAGAGGGGGGGAATCAGCCCCAGCATTTT.

The gene calls are TRBV5-1 and TRBJ2-5; 12 bases match TRBD2. Germline V gene sequence: CDR1 SGHRS, CDR2 YFSETQ. Unmatched junction bases numbered 5, after V lost 4 bases and J lost 4 bases. The CDR3 is 15 amino acids. The CDR3 DNA sequence: TGCGCCAGCAGCATCCGGACTAGCGGGATAGAGACCCAGTACTTC. This codes for CASSIRTSGIETQYF.

V is TRBV7-2 and J is TRBJ2-3; a weak D match, TRBD2 (5 bases). CDR3 size: 14 residues. Germline CDR1 is SGHTA and CDR2 is FQGNSA. Trimming pared 1 base from V and 6 bases from J, leaving 11 bases between. CDR3 region: CASSLVWRGDTQYF. For the CDR3, the DNA is TGTGCCAGCAGCTTAGTCTGGCGCGGGGATACGCAGTATTTT.

This sequence joins TRBV2 and TRBJ1-2, with 8 bases fitting TRBD1. Per germline, CDR1 SNHLY and CDR2 FYNNEI. The V segment lost 6 bases and the J segment 4 bases; nucleotides outside the gene matches: 7. This CDR3 spans 14 amino acids. CDR3 sequence: CASRQQGGGYGYTF. CDR3 DNA sequence: TGTGCCAGCAGACAACAGGGGGGCGGCTATGGCTACACCTTC.